Below, 13 T cell receptor beta chains from the same sample are listed, as sequenced in a study of cytomegalovirus exposure and HLA in healthy donors. 60 Vbeta and 13 Jbeta primers were used in PCR. Here immunoSEQ multiplex PCR was the method, and the copy in TCRdb shows in-frame clones only, minus some. The sample has 90,000 to 150,000 clones, about 73% seen once. Sequences were obtained from PBMCs. The receptors stem from a woman in her 30s in good health and CMV-seropositive.

The chain is built from TRBV5-1 and TRBJ2-5; no definite D call. Germline V gene lookup returns CDR1 SGHRS and CDR2 YFSETQ. The CDR3 is 12 residues long. Trimming shortened V by 7 bases and J by 4 bases, and 11 bases separated the two germline ends. The CDR3 loop is CASQGEAETQYF. In DNA, the CDR3 is TGCGCCAGCCAAGGAGAAGCAGAGACCCAGTACTTC.

There are a few counts of this clone. The V call is TRBV7-9, the J call TRBJ2-7; weak D call: TRBD1 (7 bases). V dropped 4 bases and J dropped 1 base, with 14 bases sitting between them. The CDR3 has 15 amino acids. CDR1 and CDR2 from the germline V gene are SEHNR and FQNEAQ (reference sequence). Here the CDR3 reads CASSSWQGGSYEQYF. In nucleotides, the CDR3 is TGTGCCAGCAGCTCCTGGCAGGGGGGATCCTACGAGCAGTACTTC.

The gene calls are TRBV28 and TRBJ2-3; TRBD2 agrees at 14 bases. V lost 11 bases, J lost 5 bases, and 0 bases stayed unmatched. The CDR3 length is 12 residues. The germline V gene has CDR1 MDHEN and CDR2 SYDVKM. The CDR3 coding sequence is TGTGCCGGGACTAGCGGGGGAGATACGCAGTATTTT. Its translation is CAGTSGGDTQYF.

This clone was seen only a few times. This rearrangement joins TRBV7-8 to TRBJ2-7, with a weak D call TRBD1 (6 bases). In germline, CDR1 is SGHVS, CDR2 FQNEAQ. This CDR3 has 13 amino acids. V shed 6 bases and J shed 3 bases, with 12 bases lying between them. The CDR3 region has the DNA TGTGCCAGCAGGCGAGCAGGGGACTACGAGCAGTACTTC. It translates to CASRRAGDYEQYF.

The chain links TRBV15 to TRBJ2-2; 7 bases line up with TRBD1. CDR1 and CDR2 from the germline V gene are LNHNV and YYDKDF (reference sequence). The CDR3 loop spans 16 amino acids. The junction had 6 bases not matched to a gene; V was cut back by 3 bases and J by 2 bases. CDR3: CATSSRDRENTGELFF. Written as DNA, the CDR3 is TGTGCCACCAGCAGCCGGGACAGAGAAAACACCGGGGAGCTGTTTTTT. Drawing the rest from reference TRBV15 and TRBJ2-2, the complete variable domain is DAMVIQNPRYQVTQFGKPVTLSCSQTLNHNVMYWYQQKSSQAPKLLFHYYDKDFNNEADTPDNFQSRRPNTSFCFLDIRSPGLGDTAMYLCATSSRDRENTGELFFGEGSRLTVL.

This clone has only one observation. The J gene is TRBJ1-3, the V gene TRBV6-1, with D maybe TRBD1 (5 bases). This CDR3 is 13 amino acids long. CDR1 and CDR2 (germline): MNHNS, SASEGT. Trimming removed 7 bases from V and 4 bases from J, with 11 bases in between. CDR3 in DNA: TGTGCCAGCAACGAAGACAGAGGAAACACCATATATTTT. It encodes CASNEDRGNTIYF.

This chain uses TRBV29-1 with TRBJ1-2; TRBD1 aligns across 7 bases. Germline V CDR1 and CDR2: SQVTM, ANQGSEA. The CDR3 length is 14 residues. V was clipped by 5 bases and J by 2 bases; unmatched bases: 8. The CDR3 nucleotides read TGCAGCGTTAAACCCGGGACAGCGAACTATGGCTACACCTTC. It encodes CSVKPGTANYGYTF.

This chain joins TRBV5-6 and TRBJ2-1; 15 nucleotides agree with TRBD2. V shed 3 bases and J 9 bases; nucleotides not matched to a gene: 10. Germline CDR1 reads SGHDT; CDR2 reads YYEEEE. This CDR3 has 17 residues. The CDR3 spells CASSSLGLAGGGGEQFF. Here the CDR3 DNA reads TGTGCCAGCAGCTCGCTGGGACTAGCGGGGGGAGGGGGTGAGCAGTTCTTC.

CDR3 DNA sequence: TGTGCCAGCAGCTTTGACAGGGGGCTCTCCTACGAGCAGTACTTC. Protein sequence: CASSFDRGLSYEQYF. This chain connects TRBV11-2 to TRBJ2-7; 10 bases map to TRBD1. The CDR3 runs 15 residues. Germline CDR1 and CDR2: SGHAT and FQNNGV. The V gene end was trimmed by 3 bases and the J gene end by 0 bases; junction bases not matched to a gene: 2.

This clone was seen a few times. V usage is TRBV7-9 and J usage is TRBJ2-6; no clear D gene. The V gene lost 1 base and the J gene lost 0 bases, with 13 bases spanning the gap. The CDR3 runs to 18 residues. From germline, CDR1 is SEHNR and CDR2 FQNEAQ (reference sequence). CDR3 in amino acids: CASSLEFGTVSGANVLTF. In nucleotides, the CDR3 is TGTGCCAGCAGCTTAGAGTTCGGCACAGTCTCTGGGGCCAACGTCCTGACTTTC.

This rearrangement joins TRBV6-5 to TRBJ1-5; D uncertain. V lost 10 bases and J 2 bases, leaving 15 bases between the germline ends. CDR1 is MNHEY, CDR2 SVGAGI, per germline. The length of the CDR3 is 14 residues. CDR3 bases: TGTGCCACCGCCCGGACTAAGGGCAATCAGCCCCAGCATTTT. As protein: CATARTKGNQPQHF.

This clone appeared once. The chain is built from TRBV7-3 and TRBJ2-5; unclear D gene. V was shortened by 5 bases and J by 4 bases, with 17 bases between the two germline ends. Looked up from germline, CDR1 is SGHTA and CDR2 is FQGTGA. This CDR3 is 15 amino acids long. The CDR3 DNA sequence: TGTGCCAGCAGCCCGAGCCCAACGAATCGAGAGACCCAGTACTTC. Translated, it gives CASSPSPTNRETQYF.

V is TRBV12-5 and J is TRBJ2-5; the D is unclear. The CDR3 covers 17 residues. The V end lost 2 bases, the J end lost 1 base, and 17 bases lay between the germline ends. CDR1 is LGHNT, CDR2 FRNRAP, per germline. The CDR3 spells CASGLNKGALFQETQYF. The CDR3 bases are TGTGCTAGTGGTTTGAACAAAGGAGCTCTTTTCCAAGAGACCCAGTACTTC.